The 16 T cell receptor beta chains below were found in one sample sequenced in a study of T-cell reconstitution after alpha-beta-depleted transplantation in children. Researchers prepared the TCRbeta library using unique molecular identifiers, the study reports. TCRdb itself ran the PCR reads through MiXCR, one entry per CDR3 protein. The repertoire holds around 380,000 distinct CDR3 sequences, with 11% as singletons. Sequenced here: PBMCs from the stem cell graft donor, sampled from the stem cell graft. The receptors were gathered from a human donor who donated a stem cell graft to a child with acute myeloid leukemia.

This clonotype occurred many times. This rearrangement joins TRBV15 to TRBJ2-6; 7 positions match TRBD1. Germline V CDR1 and CDR2: LNHNV, YYDKDF (reference sequence). This CDR3 spans 17 amino acids. V gave up 5 bases and J gave up 0 bases; unmatched junction bases: 7. CDR3 region: CATSGGQTYSGANVLTF. The CDR3 region has the DNA TGTGCCACCAGCGGGGGACAGACGTACTCTGGGGCCAACGTCCTGACTTTC.

A few counts support this clonotype. The V call is TRBV10-3, the J call TRBJ1-2; tentative D call: TRBD1 (5 bases). Germline V lookup: CDR1 ENHRY, CDR2 SYGVKD. The CDR3 has 15 residues. V was clipped by 3 bases and J by 0 bases, with 11 bases between them. CDR3 sequence reads: CAISDGTASNYGYTF. The CDR3 DNA is TGTGCCATCAGTGACGGGACCGCCTCTAACTATGGCTACACCTTC.

The chain is built from TRBV19 and TRBJ2-7, with TRBD1 matching 7 bases. The CDR3 is 14 amino acids. Germline V CDR1 and CDR2: LNHDA, SQIVND (reference sequence). V was pared by 6 bases and J by 2 bases, with 7 bases of the junction left unmatched. CDR3 sequence (DNA): TGTGCCAGTAGAGATACAGGGGCCACCTACGAGCAGTACTTC. Protein sequence: CASRDTGATYEQYF.

This clonotype showed up just a few times. V gene TRBV29-1 combines with J gene TRBJ2-7; TRBD2 might be the D (6 bases). In germline, CDR1 is SQVTM, CDR2 ANQGSEA. Deletions cut 2 bases from V and 4 bases from J, with 9 bases between. There are 12 residues in the CDR3. CDR3 region: CSVEHGGYEQYF. CDR3 nucleotides: TGCAGCGTTGAACACGGGGGTTACGAGCAGTACTTC.

The rearrangement uses TRBV6-2 or TRBV6-3 and TRBJ2-7; D gene ambiguous. This CDR3 spans 13 amino acids. Per the germline V gene, CDR1 is MNHEY and CDR2 is SVGEGT. Trimming left V 4 bases short and J 0 bases short, with 7 bases between. CDR3 DNA sequence: TGTGCCAGCAGTTCCCGATACTCCTACGAGCAGTACTTC. Protein sequence: CASSSRYSYEQYF.

This chain uses TRBV20-1 with TRBJ1-4; TRBD1 agrees at 7 bases. V lost 6 bases and J lost 4; bases outside the gene matches: 11. The CDR3 spans 15 residues. Germline loops: CDR1 DFQATT, CDR2 SNEGSKA (reference sequence). The CDR3 DNA is TGCAGTGCCTGGACAGGTCAGGCCCTTAATGAAAAACTGTTTTTT. It codes for CSAWTGQALNEKLFF.

This clonotype was found a few times. The chain recombines TRBV5-5 with TRBJ1-2; D is unresolved. From germline, CDR1 is SGHKS and CDR2 YYEKEE (reference sequence). The CDR3 covers 13 residues. V was cut by 0 bases and J by 3 bases, with 6 bases left in between. The CDR3: CASSLATHYGYTF. CDR3 DNA sequence: TGTGCCAGCAGCTTGGCCACTCACTATGGCTACACCTTC.

The V and J genes are TRBV5-1 and TRBJ1-5; weak D call: TRBD1 (5 bases). The CDR3 runs 15 residues. V lost 0 bases and J 6 bases, leaving 13 bases between the germline ends. Germline CDR1 and CDR2: SGHRS and YFSETQ. CDR3 in amino acids: CASSLAGRVGQPQHF. Written as DNA, the CDR3 is TGCGCCAGCAGCTTGGCCGGCAGGGTAGGTCAGCCCCAGCATTTT.

The chain links TRBV6-5 to TRBJ1-5; 7 bases align to TRBD1. The germline gives CDR1 MNHEY, CDR2 SVGAGI. The CDR3 has 17 amino acids. J was trimmed by 2 bases and V by 2 bases; bases with no gene match: 9. The CDR3 coding sequence is TGTGCCAGCAGTTACGCCACACTAGGGGGCCGCAATCAGCCCCAGCATTTT. Amino acid sequence: CASSYATLGGRNQPQHF.

This clonotype was seen many times. This chain joins TRBV29-1 and TRBJ1-3; D might be TRBD1 (5 bases). The germline CDR1 and CDR2 sequences are SQVTM and ANQGSEA. The CDR3 is 15 amino acids. The V and J ends lost 3 bases and 1 base respectively, with 13 bases between them. The CDR3 DNA follows: TGCAGCGTTGATGGGGGTTTTGGATCTGGAAACACCATATATTTT. Translation: CSVDGGFGSGNTIYF. The whole variable domain, filled in from reference TRBV29-1 and TRBJ1-3, reads SAVISQKPSRDICQRGTSLTIQCQVDSQVTMMFWYRQQPGQSLTLIATANQGSEATYESGFVIDKFPISRPNLTFSTLTVSNMSPEDSSIYLCSVDGGFGSGNTIYFGEGSWLTVV.

This clonotype was detected ten times or more. The V call is TRBV7-8, the J call TRBJ2-5; 10 bases line up with TRBD2. V shed 5 bases, J shed 6 bases, and the junction held 6 bases outside the gene matches. Germline CDR1 reads SGHVS; CDR2 reads FQNEAQ. This CDR3 comprises 14 residues. The CDR3 spells CASSAGLAFQTQYF. CDR3 in DNA: TGTGCCAGCAGCGCGGGACTAGCGTTCCAGACCCAGTACTTC.

This chain links TRBV4-2 with TRBJ2-3; D call uncertain. The V end lost 0 bases, the J end lost 5 bases, and 12 bases lay between the germline ends. The CDR3 runs to 15 residues. In germline, CDR1 is LGHNA, CDR2 YNFKEQ. CDR3 in amino acids: CASSQDKFGEDTQYF. The CDR3 bases are TGTGCCAGCAGCCAAGATAAGTTCGGTGAAGATACGCAGTATTTT.

This clonotype came up a few times. The CDR3 DNA sequence: TGCAGTGCTAGAGAGGGCCTAGCGATCCCCTTGGAGCAGTACTTC. As protein: CSAREGLAIPLEQYF. The chain links TRBV20-1 to TRBJ2-7; D possibly corresponds to TRBD2 (6 bases). The length of the CDR3 is 15 residues. Germline V gene sequence: CDR1 DFQATT, CDR2 SNEGSKA (reference sequence). Between the trimmed V and J ends, which lost 0 bases and 7 bases, there was a span of 19 bases.

This clonotype was observed at least ten times. The rearrangement joins TRBV4-1 to TRBJ2-5; D could derive from TRBD1 or TRBD2 (5 bases each). Germline V gene sequence: CDR1 MGHRA, CDR2 YSYEKL. The CDR3 loop spans 16 amino acids. Trimming left V 3 bases short and J 3 bases short, with 17 bases between. The CDR3 sequence: CASSQTGTQYEETQYF. The CDR3 DNA sequence: TGCGCCAGCAGCCAGACCGGGACCCAGTACGAAGAGACCCAGTACTTC.

Only a few counts were recorded for this clonotype. V gene TRBV5-1 combines with J gene TRBJ1-4; D is ambiguous. The CDR3 has 16 residues. V shed 1 base and J shed 4 bases, with 14 bases lying between them. CDR1 and CDR2 (germline): SGHRS, YFSETQ. In DNA, the CDR3 is TGCGCCAGCAGCTTGATAGGGTCCTGGGGTAATGAAAAACTGTTTTTT. This encodes CASSLIGSWGNEKLFF.

The chain combines TRBV5-1 with TRBJ2-7, with 9 bases that match TRBD1. The CDR3 runs to 15 residues. Losses at the gene ends were 4 bases for V and 7 bases for J; bases not matched to a gene: 12. Germline loops: CDR1 SGHRS, CDR2 YFSETQ. CDR3 in amino acids: CASSLGRQGVREQYF. In nucleotides, the CDR3 is TGCGCCAGCAGCCTCGGACGACAGGGGGTTCGTGAGCAGTACTTC.